These T cell receptor beta chains were read from a single sample in a study of cytomegalovirus exposure and HLA in healthy donors. TCRdb's copy holds only in-frame clones and misses some; the assay was immunoSEQ multiplex PCR. The data contain roughly 170,000 clones, roughly 82% of them singletons. The material sequenced was PBMCs. These receptors came from a girl aged 2 to 9 in good health and CMV-seropositive. The CDR3 runs from the conserved cysteine through the conserved F or W. The D gene is left open where the match is weak. Size tells how often a clone was seen (once, few, many) or the class of an expanded clone, and some rows leave it out.

V gene,D gene,J gene,clone size,CDR3 DNA,CDR3 protein
TRBV11-3,TRBD1,TRBJ2-7,NA,TGTGCCAGCAGCCCCCACCCGGGACAGGGGATCCACGAGCAGTACTTC,CASSPHPGQGIHEQYF
TRBV11-1,NA,TRBJ2-3,NA,TGTGCCAGCAGCCTGCCACAGGCAGATACGCAGTATTTT,CASSLPQADTQYF
TRBV18,NA,TRBJ1-1,NA,TGTGCCAGCTCACCAAACAGTACCCCGAACACTGAAGCTTTCTTT,CASSPNSTPNTEAFF
TRBV10-1,TRBD1,TRBJ1-1,NA,TGCGCCAGCAGGACCTCAAGGAGAAGACAGGGGGACACTGAAGCTTTCTTT,CASRTSRRRQGDTEAFF
TRBV11-2,TRBD2,TRBJ2-3,NA,TGTGCCAGCAGCACACGGACTAGCGGGAGTAAAGATACGCAGTATTTT,CASSTRTSGSKDTQYF
TRBV19,TRBD1,TRBJ1-5,NA,TGTGCCAGTAGTACTGACAGGGAGGTTCAGCCCCAGCATTTT,CASSTDREVQPQHF
TRBV19,NA,TRBJ2-7,NA,TGTGCCAGTAGTATCAACTGGGCAGGGAAGGACGAGCAGTACTTC,CASSINWAGKDEQYF
TRBV14,TRBD1,TRBJ1-1,NA,TGTGCCAGCAGCCTCCGGGACAGGGGAATTATAATGAACACTGAAGCTTTCTTT,CASSLRDRGIIMNTEAFF
TRBV2,NA,TRBJ2-1,NA,TGTGCCAGCAAATTAGAGCCGAATGAGCAGTTCTTC,CASKLEPNEQFF
TRBV4-2,NA,TRBJ1-2,few,TGTGCCAGCAGCCAAGATCCTACTGCACGGGCCAGGGGCTATGGCTACACCTTC,CASSQDPTARARGYGYTF
TRBV7-8,TRBD2,TRBJ2-2,NA,TGTGCCAGCAGCTTACAAACTAGCGGGAACACCGGGGAGCTGTTTTTT,CASSLQTSGNTGELFF
TRBV19,TRBD1,TRBJ1-2,NA,TGTGCCAGTTTAGGACAGGCATTTGGCTATGGCTACACCTTC,CASLGQAFGYGYTF
TRBV10-3,NA,TRBJ2-1,NA,TGTGCCATCAGTGAGTCATGGCATCCCCCCAGGGGCAATGAGCAGTTCTTC,CAISESWHPPRGNEQFF
TRBV2,TRBD1,TRBJ1-1,NA,TGTGCCAGACAGGGGGCAGGAATATCTGAAGCTTTCTTT,CARQGAGISEAFF
TRBV5-4,NA,TRBJ2-7,NA,TGTGCCAGCAGCTTCCCCCCGTCGGGACAAGCGGATAACGAGCAGTACTTC,CASSFPPSGQADNEQYF
TRBV6-6,NA,TRBJ1-1,NA,TGTGCCAGCAGTGGGGGCCCGACTGAAGCTTTCTTT,CASSGGPTEAFF
TRBV2,TRBD1,TRBJ1-4,few,TGTGCCTGCTCCGGGACAGGGACAATAGGAGAAAAACTGTTTTTT,CACSGTGTIGEKLFF
TRBV5-1,TRBD1,TRBJ1-4,NA,TGCGCCAGCAGCTTGTTTCCGGGACAGGGGCATAATGAAAAACTGTTTTTT,CASSLFPGQGHNEKLFF
TRBV27,TRBD2,TRBJ2-3,NA,TGTGCCAGCAGTCCCGTAGGACTAGCGGGGAGCACAGATACGCAGTATTTT,CASSPVGLAGSTDTQYF
TRBV2,TRBD1,TRBJ1-2,NA,TGTGCCAGCAGTGAAGTCAGGGGACAGGCTCGGGGCCCTTTC,CASSEVRGQARGPF
TRBV18,NA,TRBJ2-3,NA,TGTGCCAGCTCACCTCCGCCGGGATCTAGCACAGATACGCAGTATTTT,CASSPPPGSSTDTQYF
TRBV7-9,NA,TRBJ1-5,NA,TGTGCCAGCAGCGCGGCCTCTAATCAGCCCCAGCATTTT,CASSAASNQPQHF